The 23 T cell receptor beta chains below come from one sample, sequenced in a study of CD8+ T cells in alopecia areata. Extracted from the samples, RNA was reverse transcribed into cDNA to serve as the sequencing template. Here immunoSEQ multiplex PCR was the method, and the copy in TCRdb shows in-frame clones only, minus some. The sample carries about 110,000 clones, approximately 59% recorded once. Sequencing was performed on CD8+ T cells sorted from blood. Receptors were obtained from a human donor in good health.

The V call is TRBV28, the J call TRBJ1-5; the D is unclear. The germline gives CDR1 MDHEN, CDR2 SYDVKM. The CDR3 has 13 residues. V gave up 2 bases and J gave up 4 bases, with 6 bases separating them. The chain's CDR3 is CASSLHLNQPQHF. The CDR3 DNA reads TGTGCCAGCAGTTTACATTTGAATCAGCCCCAGCATTTT. Full variable domain (outside the CDR3, taken from reference TRBV28 and TRBJ1-5): DVKVTQSSRYLVKRTGEKVFLECVQDMDHENMFWYRQDPGLGLRLIYFSYDVKMKEKGDIPEGYSVSREKKERFSLILESASTNQTSMYLCASSLHLNQPQHFGDGTRLSIL.

The rearrangement joins TRBV5-1 to TRBJ2-1; no clear D gene. The V gene's germline CDR1 is SGHRS and CDR2 YFSETQ. V was cut by 0 bases and J by 7 bases, with 17 bases left in between. The length of the CDR3 is 16 residues. Here the CDR3 reads CASSLVGLIKGNEQFF. Here the CDR3 DNA reads TGCGCCAGCAGCTTGGTGGGCCTAATTAAGGGAAATGAGCAGTTCTTC.

This rearrangement joins TRBV5-6 to TRBJ2-1, with D perhaps matching TRBD2 (6 bases). The germline gives CDR1 SGHDT, CDR2 YYEEEE. The CDR3 totals 15 residues. Trimming removed 0 bases from V and 7 bases from J, with 14 bases in between. CDR3 DNA sequence: TGTGCCAGCAGCTTGGAGCAGGGACGGGAGAATGAGCAGTTCTTC. Residues: CASSLEQGRENEQFF. The full variable domain, with the rest looked up from reference TRBV5-6 and TRBJ2-1, is DAGVTQSPTHLIKTRGQQVTLRCSPKSGHDTVSWYQQALGQGPQFIFQYYEEEERQRGNFPDRFSGHQFPNYSSELNVNALLLGDSALYLCASSLEQGRENEQFFGPGTRLTVL.

In its sample, this clone was seen a few times. The V gene is TRBV5-1, the J gene TRBJ1-6; D remains ambiguous. The CDR3 has 15 residues. Germline V gene data show CDR1 as SGHRS and CDR2 as YFSETQ. V was shortened by 1 base and J by 8 bases, with 13 bases between the two germline ends. The DNA for the CDR3 is TGCGCCAGCAGCTTGTCGGGGATCGCGGATTCACCCCTCCACTTT. It specifies CASSLSGIADSPLHF.

This rearrangement joins TRBV28 to TRBJ2-1; TRBD1 aligns across 8 bases. Trimming at V came to 4 bases and at J to 3 bases, leaving 8 bases not matched to a gene. Germline CDR1 and CDR2: MDHEN and SYDVKM. This CDR3 is 16 amino acids long. The chain's CDR3 is CASSSSPGGSYNEQFF. The CDR3 nucleotides read TGTGCCAGCAGTTCAAGCCCAGGGGGCAGCTACAATGAGCAGTTCTTC.

The CDR3 is CSVAGLAGHTDTQYF. CDR3 nucleotide sequence: TGCAGCGTTGCGGGACTAGCGGGGCACACAGATACGCAGTATTTT. The V call is TRBV29-1, the J call TRBJ2-3, with 13 nucleotides matching TRBD2. V lost 4 bases, J lost 2 bases, and 3 bases stayed unmatched. The germline V gene encodes CDR1 SQVTM and CDR2 ANQGSEA. The CDR3 has 15 amino acids.

V and J are TRBV6-1 and TRBJ1-2, with a weak D call TRBD1 (5 bases). Germline CDR1 reads MNHNS; CDR2 reads SASEGT. Trimming took off 2 bases at V and 0 bases at J, with 10 bases between the two ends. The CDR3 is 15 residues long. DNA for the CDR3: TGTGCCAGCAGTGAATTTCTGGGACCTAACTATGGCTACACCTTC. This sequence encodes CASSEFLGPNYGYTF.

The V gene is TRBV11-2, the J gene TRBJ1-2; tentative D call: TRBD1 (5 bases). CDR1 is SGHAT and CDR2 is FQNNGV in the germline V gene. V dropped 3 bases and J dropped 7 bases, with 15 bases sitting between them. This CDR3 contains 14 residues. The CDR3 reads CASSLNPGNSGYTF. The CDR3 nucleotides read TGTGCCAGCAGCTTGAATCCAGGGAATAGTGGCTACACCTTC.

This clone came up once. The chain carries TRBV5-8 and TRBJ2-7; 8 bases align to TRBD2. Germline V gene sequence: CDR1 SGHTS, CDR2 YDEGEE. V gave up 3 bases and J gave up 4 bases; unmatched junction bases: 15. The CDR3 loop spans 17 amino acids. CDR3 DNA: TGTGCCAGCAGCTCGCGACCGGGGGGGGAGCGGGGTTACGAGCAGTACTTC. This translates into CASSSRPGGERGYEQYF.

This clone showed up just a few times. The chain employs TRBV15 and TRBJ2-3; TRBD2 matches 11 bases. The CDR3 runs 16 residues. V shed 3 bases and J 2 bases; nucleotides not matched to a gene: 4. Per germline, CDR1 LNHNV and CDR2 YYDKDF (reference sequence). The CDR3 sequence: CATSSGTSGDTDTQYF. As DNA, the CDR3 is TGTGCCACCAGCAGTGGGACTAGCGGAGACACAGATACGCAGTATTTT.

CDR3: CASSLAGVQGETQYF. CDR3 nucleotide sequence: TGTGCCAGCAGCTTAGCGGGCGTTCAGGGAGAGACCCAGTACTTC. The chain uses TRBV11-2 and TRBJ2-5, with a tentative D call TRBD1 (5 bases). The germline V gene encodes CDR1 SGHAT and CDR2 FQNNGV. This CDR3 is built from 15 residues. V was cut by 1 base and J by 4 bases, with 13 bases left in between.

This clone was picked up a small number of times. The chain has TRBV29-1 and TRBJ2-1; possible D gene TRBD2, 6 bases. V was cut by 6 bases and J by 5 bases, with 20 bases left in between. There are 15 residues in the CDR3. CDR1 is SQVTM and CDR2 is ANQGSEA in the germline V gene. CDR3 DNA: TGCAGCGTGGGACTGGGCAGGCAAATACACAATGAGCAGTTCTTC. It codes for CSVGLGRQIHNEQFF.

This clone was observed a few times. The chain recombines TRBV29-1 with TRBJ2-7; the match to TRBD1 covers 7 bases. V was pared by 7 bases and J by 5 bases, with 17 bases of the junction left unmatched. From germline, CDR1 is SQVTM and CDR2 ANQGSEA. This CDR3 has 15 amino acids. Here the CDR3 reads CSAMGWHRGIDEQYF. The CDR3 bases are TGCAGCGCCATGGGGTGGCACAGGGGAATCGACGAGCAGTACTTC.

The sample holds one count of this clone. This sequence joins TRBV5-1 and TRBJ2-7; tentatively, D is TRBD1 (6 bases). The CDR3 covers 15 residues. Per the germline V gene, CDR1 is SGHRS and CDR2 is YFSETQ. V was trimmed by 4 bases and J by 3 bases, leaving 17 bases between them. The CDR3 loop reads CASSGGQSANYEQYF. The CDR3 DNA is TGCGCCAGCAGCGGCGGACAGAGCGCTAACTACGAGCAGTACTTC.

This clone occurred a few times. The rearrangement uses TRBV29-1 and TRBJ2-2; D unresolved. V lost 0 bases and J 8 bases, leaving 4 bases between the germline ends. This CDR3 has 11 amino acids. Per germline, CDR1 SQVTM and CDR2 ANQGSEA. The chain's CDR3 is CSVEDTGELFF. CDR3 bases: TGCAGCGTTGAAGATACTGGGGAGCTGTTTTTT.

The DNA for the CDR3 is TGTGCCAGCAGCCCCCTCGAAAGGGACACTAATGAAAAACTGTTTTTT. Residues: CASSPLERDTNEKLFF. This sequence joins TRBV9 and TRBJ1-4; possibly TRBD1 for D (5 bases). V lost 4 bases and J lost 2, with 15 bases in between. CDR1 is SGDLS, CDR2 YYNGEE, per germline. The CDR3 is made up of 16 amino acids.

The chain is built from TRBV15 and TRBJ2-1; 8 positions match TRBD2. V gave up 5 bases and J gave up 0 bases; unmatched junction bases: 3. The CDR3 extends over 15 amino acids. From germline, CDR1 is LNHNV and CDR2 YYDKDF (reference sequence). The CDR3 region is CATSPTSASYNEQFF. In DNA, the CDR3 is TGTGCCACCAGCCCGACTAGCGCCTCCTACAATGAGCAGTTCTTC.

The chain couples TRBV30 to TRBJ1-5; TRBD1 might be the D (5 bases). The CDR3 runs to 13 residues. V lost 0 bases and J 3 bases, leaving 6 bases between the germline ends. CDR1 and CDR2 from the germline V gene are GTSNPN and SVGIG (reference sequence). CDR3 nucleotides: TGTGCCTGGAGTGTAGGGGACAATCAGCCCCAGCATTTT. This codes for CAWSVGDNQPQHF.

The V call is TRBV18, the J call TRBJ2-3, with no clear D. Germline V gene data show CDR1 as KGHSH and CDR2 as LQKENI. The CDR3 has 19 amino acids. V was shortened by 3 bases and J by 0 bases, with 22 bases between the two germline ends. The CDR3 DNA sequence: TGTGCCAGCTCACCTGAATCAATATACCCGCCAAGTAGCACAGATACGCAGTATTTT. This translates into CASSPESIYPPSSTDTQYF.

This clone has more than one count but fewer than ten. The chain links TRBV2 to TRBJ1-1; D may be TRBD1 (5 bases). The germline V gene has CDR1 SNHLY and CDR2 FYNNEI. Between the trimmed V and J ends, which lost 7 bases and 4 bases, there was a span of 10 bases. The CDR3 totals 12 residues. CDR3 in amino acids: CASTGGGTEAFF. The DNA of the CDR3 is TGTGCCAGCACGGGGGGAGGCACTGAAGCTTTCTTT. The full variable domain, its missing parts supplied by reference TRBV2 and TRBJ1-1, is EPEVTQTPSHQVTQMGQEVILRCVPISNHLYFYWYRQILGQKVEFLVSFYNNEISEKSEIFDDQFSVERPDGSNFTLKIRSTKLEDSAMYFCASTGGGTEAFFGQGTRLTVV.

The rearrangement joins TRBV7-9 to TRBJ2-7, with 11 bases fitting TRBD1. After removal of 5 bases from V and 2 bases from J, the junction contained 5 bases not matched to a gene. The CDR3 is 15 residues long. Per the germline V gene, CDR1 is SEHNR and CDR2 is FQNEAQ (reference sequence). CDR3 nucleotide sequence: TGTGCCAGCAGCCTCCGGACAGGGGGCCCCTACGAGCAGTACTTC. Protein sequence: CASSLRTGGPYEQYF.

The chain carries TRBV29-1 and TRBJ1-4; no firm D call. Germline CDR1 is SQVTM and CDR2 is ANQGSEA. The CDR3 loop spans 11 amino acids. V was clipped by 4 bases and J by 6 bases, with 6 bases between them. The CDR3 is CSVVADEKLFF. The CDR3 DNA is TGCAGCGTTGTAGCGGATGAAAAACTGTTTTTT.

The V call is TRBV7-2, the J call TRBJ2-1, with D unclear. Germline V gene data show CDR1 as SGHTA and CDR2 as FQGNSA. Trimming shortened V by 4 bases and J by 4 bases, and 20 bases separated the two germline ends. The length of the CDR3 is 17 residues. In DNA, the CDR3 is TGTGCCAGCAGCTCGTCCTATTGGGCCCCTCCTTACAATGAGCAGTTCTTC. Amino acids: CASSSSYWAPPYNEQFF. Together with reference TRBV7-2 and TRBJ2-1, the CDR3 gives the full variable domain: GAGVSQSPSNKVTEKGKDVELRCDPISGHTALYWYRQSLGQGLEFLIYFQGNSAPDKSGLPSDRFSAERTGGSVSTLTIQRTQQEDSAVYLCASSSSYWAPPYNEQFFGPGTRLTVL.